Presented here are 4 T cell receptor beta chains from one specimen sequenced in a study of CD8 T cells in ankylosing spondylitis (dated by TCRdb to the late 2010s). Receptor libraries were prepared by 5' RACE. The reads were generated on an Illumina HiSeq 2500. TCRdb ran its own pipeline on the public reads, namely fastp trimming at Q25 and MiXCR clone calling, and kept in-frame beta chains. Here each entry gathers all rows of one CDR3 protein and keeps the most common genes and DNA. For this sample there are around 340,000 distinct CDR3 sequences; roughly 14% appear just once. The top ten constitute approximately 1.1% of the sample. The material sequenced was blood, either unsorted or a sorted T cell fraction (not recorded which). The receptor set was obtained from a male donor with ankylosing spondylitis or in good health (not recorded which).

CDR3 DNA: TGTGCCAGCACTCCGGTAGGGGACAGGGTTTCCTACGAGCAGTACTTC. Its protein product is CASTPVGDRVSYEQYF. The rearrangement uses TRBV2 and TRBJ2-7; 9 nucleotides line up with TRBD1. The germline CDR1 and CDR2 sequences are SNHLY and FYNNEI. This CDR3 region has 16 residues. V gave up 7 bases and J gave up 1 base; unmatched junction bases: 11.

This clonotype came up once. V gene TRBV12-3 or TRBV12-4 combines with J gene TRBJ2-5; D may be TRBD1 or TRBD2 (6 bases each). The germline V and J ends were trimmed by 3 bases and 4 bases, with 15 bases remaining between them. This CDR3 has 15 amino acids. In DNA form, the CDR3 reads TGTGCCAGCAGTTTTATGGGGGGCCAAGGAGAGACCCAGTACTTC. Translation: CASSFMGGQGETQYF.

The CDR3 region has the DNA TGCGCCAGCAAGGTTCTCTTCAACACCGGGGAGCTGTTTTTT. Encoded protein: CASKVLFNTGELFF. V is TRBV5-1 and J is TRBJ2-2; D is ambiguous. The CDR3 is 14 amino acids. V lost 6 bases to trimming and J lost 2 bases, with 11 bases between them. Germline values: CDR1 SGHRS, CDR2 YFSETQ. Full variable domain (missing parts from reference TRBV5-1 and TRBJ2-2): KAGVTQTPRYLIKTRGQQVTLSCSPISGHRSVSWYQQTPGQGLQFLFEYFSETQRNKGNFPGRFSGRQFSNSRSEMNVSTLELGDSALYLCASKVLFNTGELFFGEGSRLTVL.

This clonotype was picked up a small number of times. The chain recombines TRBV6-1 with TRBJ2-7, with D perhaps matching TRBD1 (5 bases). Germline CDR1 is MNHNS and CDR2 is SASEGT. The ends were cut back, 3 bases at V and 2 bases at J, with 17 bases in the middle. This CDR3 is built from 16 residues. The CDR3 region is CASSDYETADPYEQYF. The CDR3 DNA sequence: TGTGCCAGCAGTGATTATGAGACAGCCGACCCCTACGAGCAGTACTTC.